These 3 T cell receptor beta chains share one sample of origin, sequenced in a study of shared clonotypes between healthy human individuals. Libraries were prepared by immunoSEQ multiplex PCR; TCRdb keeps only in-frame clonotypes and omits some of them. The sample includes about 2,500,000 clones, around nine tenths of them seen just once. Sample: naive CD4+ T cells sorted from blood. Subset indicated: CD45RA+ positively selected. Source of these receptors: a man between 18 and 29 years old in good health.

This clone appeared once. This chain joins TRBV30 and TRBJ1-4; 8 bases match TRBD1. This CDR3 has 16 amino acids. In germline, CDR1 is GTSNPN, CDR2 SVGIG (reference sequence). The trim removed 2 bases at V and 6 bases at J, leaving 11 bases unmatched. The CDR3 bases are TGTGCCTGGAGTTCCGGACAGGGCGGTTCGTATGAAAAACTGTTTTTT. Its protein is CAWSSGQGGSYEKLFF. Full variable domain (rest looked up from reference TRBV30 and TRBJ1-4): SQTIHQWPATLVQPVGSPLSLECTVEGTSNPNLYWYRQAAGRGLQLLFYSVGIGQISSEVPQNLSASRPQDRQFILSSKKLLLSDSGFYLCAWSSGQGGSYEKLFFGSGTQLSVL.

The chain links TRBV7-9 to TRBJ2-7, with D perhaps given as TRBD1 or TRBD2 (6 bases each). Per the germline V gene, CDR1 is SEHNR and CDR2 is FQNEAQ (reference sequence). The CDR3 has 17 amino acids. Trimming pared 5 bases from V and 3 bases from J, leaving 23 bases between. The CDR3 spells CASSEGTWGAPDYEQYF. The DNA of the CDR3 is TGTGCCAGCAGCGAGGGGACGTGGGGGGCTCCCGACTACGAGCAGTACTTC.

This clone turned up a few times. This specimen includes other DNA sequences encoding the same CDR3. CDR3 DNA: TGTGCCTGGGGACAGGGAGGCACTGAAGCTTTCTTT. Residues: CAWGQGGTEAFF. The rearrangement links TRBV30 to TRBJ1-1; 8 nucleotides line up with TRBD1. CDR3 length: 12 amino acids. The junction had 3 bases not matched to a gene; V was cut back by 5 bases and J by 4 bases. Germline CDR1 and CDR2: GTSNPN and SVGIG (reference sequence).